This T cell receptor (beta chain) was recorded in a study of cytomegalovirus exposure and HLA in healthy donors. Study observations and caveats: Available immune exposure information was restricted to CMV serostatus only.

This CDR3 comprises 13 residues. Trimming cost V 7 bases and J 7 bases, with 14 bases left between them. CDR1 and CDR2 (germline): MNHNS, SASEGT. Primers: 60 Vbeta forward and 13 Jbeta reverse. The assay was immunoSEQ multiplex PCR, and TCRdb's table has in-frame clones only and misses some. The profile shows some 170,000 clones, about three quarters of them singletons. This clone was counted a few times. Antigen unknown. The sequencing input was PBMCs. The receptor was derived from a woman aged 55-69 years in good health and CMV-seropositive. The rearrangement links TRBV6-1 to TRBJ2-1; tentative D call: TRBD1 (7 bases). The CDR3 nucleotides are TGTGCCAGCAAACTCCAGGGGGGTAATGAGCAGTTCTTC. This sequence encodes CASKLQGGNEQFF.